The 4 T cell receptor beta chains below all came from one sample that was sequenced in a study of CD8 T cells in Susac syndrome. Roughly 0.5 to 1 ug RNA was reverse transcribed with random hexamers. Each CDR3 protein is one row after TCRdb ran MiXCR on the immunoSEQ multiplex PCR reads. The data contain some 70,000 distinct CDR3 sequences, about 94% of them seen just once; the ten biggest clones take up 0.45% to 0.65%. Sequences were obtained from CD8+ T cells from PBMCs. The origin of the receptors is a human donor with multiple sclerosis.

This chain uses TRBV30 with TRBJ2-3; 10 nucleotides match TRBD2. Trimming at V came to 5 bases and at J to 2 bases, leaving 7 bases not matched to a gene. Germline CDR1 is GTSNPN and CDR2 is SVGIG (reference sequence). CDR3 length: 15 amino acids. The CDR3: CAWDLSGGLTDTQYF. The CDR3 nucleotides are TGTGCCTGGGACCTTAGCGGGGGGCTCACAGATACGCAGTATTTT.

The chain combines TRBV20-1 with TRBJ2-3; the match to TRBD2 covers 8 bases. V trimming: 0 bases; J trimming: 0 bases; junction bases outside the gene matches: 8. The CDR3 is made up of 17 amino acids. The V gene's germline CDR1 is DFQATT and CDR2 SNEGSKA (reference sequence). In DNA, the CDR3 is TGCAGTGCTAGAGATCGGGCTAGCGGGTCCAGCACAGATACGCAGTATTTT. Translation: CSARDRASGSSTDTQYF.

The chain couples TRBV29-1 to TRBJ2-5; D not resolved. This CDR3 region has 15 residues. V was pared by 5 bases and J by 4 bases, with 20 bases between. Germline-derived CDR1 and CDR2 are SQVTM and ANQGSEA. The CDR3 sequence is CSVPNPTDLGETQYF. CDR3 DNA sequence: TGCAGCGTTCCAAACCCCACAGACCTCGGAGAGACCCAGTACTTC.

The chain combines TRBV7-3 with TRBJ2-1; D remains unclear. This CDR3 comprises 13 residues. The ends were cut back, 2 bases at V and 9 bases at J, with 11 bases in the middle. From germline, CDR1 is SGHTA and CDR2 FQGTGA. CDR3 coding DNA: TGTGCCAGCAGCTTATACCCGACCAGTGAGCAGTTCTTC. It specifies CASSLYPTSEQFF.